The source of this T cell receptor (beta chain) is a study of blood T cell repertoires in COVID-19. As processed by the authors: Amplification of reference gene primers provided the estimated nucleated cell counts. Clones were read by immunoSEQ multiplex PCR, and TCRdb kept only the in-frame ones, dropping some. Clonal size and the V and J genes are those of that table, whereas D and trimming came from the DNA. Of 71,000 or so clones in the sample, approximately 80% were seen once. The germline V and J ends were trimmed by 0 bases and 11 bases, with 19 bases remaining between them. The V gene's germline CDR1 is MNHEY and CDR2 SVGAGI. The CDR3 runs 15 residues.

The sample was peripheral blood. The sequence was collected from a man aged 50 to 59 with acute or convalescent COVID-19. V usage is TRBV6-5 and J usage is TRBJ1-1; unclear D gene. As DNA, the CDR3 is TGTGCCAGCAGTTACTCAGGGAGGGTGACTGGCGGGGCTTTCTTT. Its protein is CASSYSGRVTGGAFF.